This T cell receptor (beta chain) was recovered during a study of OX40 agonist ivuxolimab in advanced cancers. About the research overall: Three patients responded partially, comprising one with hepatocellular carcinoma and two with cutaneous melanoma. General observations from the study: At 0.1 to 3.0 mg/kg and by week 6, clonal expansion occurred in CD4+ and CD8+ blood T cells.

Of note for this clone: What it binds is not known.

Assay: immunoSEQ multiplex PCR; the TCRdb copy retains only in-frame clones and omits some. The table has around 80,000 clones, about 85% seen once; the top ten hold over 0.75%. V lost 0 bases, J lost 1 base, and 3 bases stayed unmatched. Per germline, CDR1 SGHRS and CDR2 YFSETQ. This CDR3 region has 15 residues. V is TRBV5-1 and J is TRBJ2-7; 8 nucleotides agree with TRBD2. The starting material was CD4+ or CD8+ T cells sorted from blood, obtained in a trial of the OX40 agonist ivuxolimab. The clonotype comes from an adult with an advanced solid tumor such as melanoma, head and neck, liver or kidney cancer. The CDR3 loop is CASSLVTSGSYEQYF. The CDR3 DNA is TGCGCCAGCAGCTTGGTTACTAGCGGATCCTACGAGCAGTACTTC.